A selection of T cell receptor beta chains follows, all from one sample in a study of T cells in Graves' hyperthyroidism and ophthalmopathy. TCRdb redid the calling of the multiplex PCR reads with MiXCR, one entry per CDR3 protein. This sample has just over 550,000 distinct CDR3 sequences, with around 42% found just once. Sequencing input: peripheral blood or thyroid tissue (not recorded which). These receptors were collected from a woman younger than 30 with Graves' hyperthyroidism. Both conserved end residues are part of each CDR3. The D gene is left open where the match is weak. Clone size is shown for a subset of rows, as once, few, many or a class of expanded clone.

CDR3 length | D gene | clone size | J gene | V gene | CDR3 DNA | CDR3 protein
18 | TRBD1 | NA | TRBJ2-6 | TRBV25-1 | TGTGTCAGCAGCTTATCCCGACAGGGGAGCTCTGGGGCCAACGTCCTGACTTTC | CVSSLSRQGSSGANVLTF
11 | NA | few | TRBJ1-4 | TRBV10-3 | TGTGCCTGGAGTGCGGGTGAAAAACTGTTTTTT | CAWSAGEKLFF
14 | NA | NA | TRBJ2-7 | TRBV11-2 | TGTGCCAGCAGTGACTCTATTGCCTCCTACCAGCAGTACTTC | CASSDSIASYQQYF
12 | NA | medium-sized | TRBJ1-6 | TRBV25-1 | TGTGCCAGCAATCCAGGGTCCTCACCCCTCCACTTT | CASNPGSSPLHF
15 | NA | NA | TRBJ1-5 | TRBV7-3 | TGCGCCAGCAGCCAAGAGGGGATTAGCAATCAGCCCCAGCATTTT | CASSQEGISNQPQHF
13 | NA | NA | TRBJ2-2 | TRBV7-6 | TGTGCCAGCAGCTCCTATGGCCAAAAGGAGCTGTTTTTT | CASSSYGQKELFF
12 | NA | few | TRBJ1-2 | TRBV9 | TGTGCCAGCACCTCCGGGCCCTATGGCTACACCTTC | CASTSGPYGYTF
15 | NA | few | TRBJ2-2 | TRBV24-1 | TGTGCCACCAGTGATCCAGCCCTAAGCACCGGGGAGCTGTTTTTT | CATSDPALSTGELFF
14 | NA | few | TRBJ1-2 | TRBV7-2 | TGTGCCAGCAAACCTGGGTCGGGTGCCTATGGCTACACCTTC | CASKPGSGAYGYTF
12 | NA | NA | TRBJ1-2 | TRBV4-2 | TGTGCCAGCAGCCTGACAGGTCGTGGCTACACCTTC | CASSLTGRGYTF
12 | NA | NA | TRBJ1-4 | TRBV15 | TGTGCCACCAGCATGACAGATGAAAAACTGTTTTTT | CATSMTDEKLFF
13 | NA | many | TRBJ1-1 | TRBV7-2 | TGTGCCAGCAGCTTAAGTGGAAACACTGAAGCTTTCTTT | CASSLSGNTEAFF
17 | NA | few | TRBJ1-5 | TRBV15 | TGTGCCACCAGCAGAGATAAGGCAGGGTCGTTCAATCAGCCCCAGCATTTT | CATSRDKAGSFNQPQHF
14 | NA | NA | TRBJ2-2 | TRBV2 | TGTGCCAGTTCCTCGAGAAGTGGACGGGGGGAGCTGTTTTTT | CASSSRSGRGELFF
16 | TRBD2 | NA | TRBJ2-2 | TRBV5-1 | TGCGCCAGCAGCTTGGGACTAGCGGGATTCACCGGGGAGCTGTTTTTT | CASSLGLAGFTGELFF
14 | TRBD2 | many | TRBJ2-7 | TRBV29-1 | TGCAGCGTTGTGGTAGCGGGAGGGCCTGACGAGCAGTACTTC | CSVVVAGGPDEQYF
14 | NA | NA | TRBJ1-3 | TRBV5-1 | TGCGCCAGCAGCGGCGGACCAGCGGGCAACACCATATATTTT | CASSGGPAGNTIYF
15 | TRBD1 | NA | TRBJ1-2 | TRBV11-1 | TGTGCCAGTCAGAAACAGGGGGCGACTTTATATGGCTACACCTTC | CASQKQGATLYGYTF
14 | NA | many | TRBJ1-2 | TRBV7-9 | TGTGCCAGCAGCTTAGAACGGGGAAGGGATGGCTACACCTTC | CASSLERGRDGYTF
14 | NA | NA | TRBJ2-7 | TRBV25-1 | TGCGCCAGCAGCCAAGGGCAGGGGGGTACCGAGCAGTACTTC | CASSQGQGGTEQYF
15 | TRBD2 | NA | TRBJ2-5 | TRBV5-1 | TGCGCCAGCAGCTTGGGAGCGGGAGTCGTCCAGACCCAGTACTTC | CASSLGAGVVQTQYF
14 | NA | few | TRBJ1-5 | TRBV24-1 | TGTGCCACCTCGGTGGCAGGAATAAATCAGCCCCAGCATTTT | CATSVAGINQPQHF